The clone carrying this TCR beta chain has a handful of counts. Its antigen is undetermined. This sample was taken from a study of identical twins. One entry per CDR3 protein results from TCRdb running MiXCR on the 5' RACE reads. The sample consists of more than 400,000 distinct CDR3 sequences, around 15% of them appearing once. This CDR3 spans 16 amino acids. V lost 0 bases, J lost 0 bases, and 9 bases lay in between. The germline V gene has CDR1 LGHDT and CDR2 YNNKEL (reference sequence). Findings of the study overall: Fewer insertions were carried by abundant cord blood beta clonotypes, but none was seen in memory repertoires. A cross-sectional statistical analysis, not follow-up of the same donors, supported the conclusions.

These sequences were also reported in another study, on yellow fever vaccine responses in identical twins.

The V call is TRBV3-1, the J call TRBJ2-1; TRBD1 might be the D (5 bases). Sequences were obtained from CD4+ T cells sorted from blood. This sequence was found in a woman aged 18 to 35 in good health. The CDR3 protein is CASSQDWGGSYNEQFF. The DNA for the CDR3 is TGTGCCAGCAGCCAAGACTGGGGCGGCTCCTACAATGAGCAGTTCTTC.